What follows are 8 T cell receptor beta chains derived from one specimen sequenced in a study of shared clonotypes between healthy human individuals. TCRdb keeps only in-frame clones here, not all; method: immunoSEQ multiplex PCR. The table lists 550,000 to 700,000 clones, roughly 72% of them singletons. Sequencing was performed on memory CD4+ T cells sorted from blood. Indicated subset: CD45RA-negative fraction. These receptors originate from a woman aged 25 to 39 in good health.

The sample holds a few counts of this clone. V usage is TRBV7-2 and J usage is TRBJ2-4; no clear D. Between the trimmed V and J ends, which lost 1 base and 1 base, there was a span of 11 bases. The CDR3 extends over 16 amino acids. Germline V CDR1 and CDR2: SGHTA, FQGNSA. Here the CDR3 DNA reads TGTGCCAGCAGCTTAGTAACGCTCGGGGCCAAAAACATTCAGTACTTC. Its protein is CASSLVTLGAKNIQYF.

This chain uses TRBV15 with TRBJ2-3, with D maybe TRBD2 (7 bases). The V gene lost 1 base and the J gene lost 5 bases, with 16 bases spanning the gap. Germline CDR1 is LNHNV and CDR2 is YYDKDF (reference sequence). The CDR3 runs 16 residues. The CDR3 region is CATSRGTGGGRDTQYF. The CDR3 bases are TGTGCCACCAGCAGAGGAACGGGGGGCGGACGAGATACGCAGTATTTT.

The V and J genes are TRBV28 and TRBJ1-5; D call uncertain. The CDR3 totals 12 residues. Germline V gene lookup returns CDR1 MDHEN and CDR2 SYDVKM. Trimming shortened V by 6 bases and J by 6 bases, and 9 bases separated the two germline ends. The CDR3 spells CASRSGSQPQHF. CDR3 DNA sequence: TGTGCCAGCAGGTCGGGGAGTCAGCCCCAGCATTTT.

The count of this clone is one. The chain employs TRBV28 and TRBJ2-1; TRBD2 aligns across 7 bases. V shed 8 bases and J 8 bases; nucleotides not matched to a gene: 12. Germline V gene sequence: CDR1 MDHEN, CDR2 SYDVKM. CDR3 length: 14 residues. CDR3 in amino acids: CASLGLAVTDEQFF. CDR3 DNA: TGTGCCAGCCTGGGGCTAGCGGTGACGGATGAGCAGTTCTTC.

CDR3 amino acids: CASSAGDWYSQPQHF. Here the CDR3 DNA reads TGTGCCAGCAGCGCAGGGGATTGGTACAGTCAGCCCCAGCATTTT. The genes are TRBV7-8 and TRBJ1-5, with D possibly TRBD1 on 6 matching bases. The ends were cut back, 5 bases at V and 6 bases at J, with 17 bases in the middle. Germline CDR1 reads SGHVS; CDR2 reads FQNEAQ. The CDR3 runs to 15 residues.

V is TRBV7-2 and J is TRBJ2-7; 7 bases fit TRBD2. Germline V CDR1 and CDR2: SGHTA, FQGNSA. The CDR3 runs to 13 residues. J lost 5 bases, V lost 3 bases, and 4 bases had no gene match. In nucleotides, the CDR3 is TGTGCCAGCAGCTTGACTAGCATCCACGAGCAGTACTTC. Translated, it gives CASSLTSIHEQYF.

In this sample, this clone turned up once. CDR3: CASRGREWYEQYF. The CDR3 bases are TGTGCCAGTAGGGGCAGGGAGTGGTACGAGCAGTACTTC. The V and J genes are TRBV19 and TRBJ2-7; the D call may be TRBD1 or TRBD2 (5 bases each). Germline V CDR1 and CDR2: LNHDA, SQIVND (reference sequence). V lost 6 bases and J lost 4, with 13 bases in between. CDR3 size: 13 residues.

This clone was seen more than once but under ten times. Other DNA sequences in this sample translate to the same CDR3. V usage is TRBV20-1 and J usage is TRBJ2-7; D remains ambiguous. Germline V lookup: CDR1 DFQATT, CDR2 SNEGSKA (reference sequence). Trimming pared 3 bases from V and 3 bases from J, leaving 6 bases between. The CDR3 loop spans 11 amino acids. CDR3 loop: CSASSHYEQYF. CDR3 DNA: TGCAGTGCTAGTTCCCACTACGAGCAGTACTTC.